The 30 T cell receptor beta chains below come from one sample, sequenced in a study of cytomegalovirus exposure and HLA in healthy donors. 60 Vbeta and 13 Jbeta primers were used in PCR. Sequencing used immunoSEQ multiplex PCR; TCRdb keeps in-frame clones, though not all of them. The data contain about 180,000 clones, 65% to 90% of them singletons. Sequenced material: PBMCs. All receptors come from a girl aged 2 to 10 in good health and CMV-seropositive.

The chain is built from TRBV7-3 and TRBJ2-7, with D perhaps matching TRBD1 (6 bases). Germline CDR1 and CDR2: SGHTA and FQGTGA. The CDR3 loop spans 13 amino acids. Trimming removed 2 bases at V and 7 bases at J, with 12 bases between. The DNA of the CDR3 is TGTGCCAGCAGCTTACGGGACACCGGGGAGCAGTACTTC. Translating it yields CASSLRDTGEQYF.

The chain uses TRBV6-6 and TRBJ1-3; maybe TRBD1 (6 bases). With 6 bases removed from V and 7 bases from J, the gap between germline ends came to 19 bases. Germline loops: CDR1 MNHNY, CDR2 SVGAGI (reference sequence). There are 15 residues in the CDR3. CDR3 residues: CASSHRVGGGNTIYF. The CDR3 DNA is TGTGCCAGCAGCCATCGCGTGGGAGGGGGGAACACCATATATTTT.

The J gene is TRBJ1-2, the V gene TRBV19, with a possible D match to TRBD1 (5 bases). In germline, CDR1 is LNHDA, CDR2 SQIVND (reference sequence). This CDR3 contains 13 residues. Trimming took 4 bases from V and 4 from J, leaving 10 bases between them. CDR3 DNA: TGTGCCAGTAGTACGACAGCGATCTATGGCTACACCTTC. Protein: CASSTTAIYGYTF.

The rearrangement links TRBV12-5 to TRBJ2-7; 7 positions agree with TRBD1. Germline trimming cut 7 bases from V and 7 bases from J; bases unmatched to any gene: 10. The V gene's germline CDR1 is LGHNT and CDR2 FRNRAP. The CDR3 is made up of 13 amino acids. The CDR3 sequence is CASARTGPREQYF. As DNA, the CDR3 is TGTGCTAGTGCCCGGACAGGCCCTCGGGAGCAGTACTTC.

This clone has only one observation. The rearrangement joins TRBV28 to TRBJ2-6; D is perhaps TRBD2 (6 bases). Per germline, CDR1 MDHEN and CDR2 SYDVKM. V lost 7 bases, J lost 0 bases, and 10 bases lay in between. This CDR3 contains 15 residues. CDR3 coding DNA: TGTGCCAGCACCTCCGGGGGCTCTGGGGCCAACGTCCTGACTTTC. This encodes CASTSGGSGANVLTF. Full variable domain (missing parts from reference TRBV28 and TRBJ2-6): DVKVTQSSRYLVKRTGEKVFLECVQDMDHENMFWYRQDPGLGLRLIYFSYDVKMKEKGDIPEGYSVSREKKERFSLILESASTNQTSMYLCASTSGGSGANVLTFGAGSRLTVL.

The V call is TRBV6-1, the J call TRBJ2-5; TRBD2 aligns across 8 bases. CDR1 is MNHNS and CDR2 is SASEGT in the germline V gene. The CDR3 covers 15 residues. V lost 2 bases, J lost 5 bases, and 7 bases stayed unmatched. CDR3 in DNA: TGTGCCAGCAGTGAACAGCTAGCGGGTGGGGAGACCCAGTACTTC. Amino acids: CASSEQLAGGETQYF.

The chain uses TRBV5-3 and TRBJ1-5; D ambiguous. Being an ORF, TRBV5-3 has a function that is uncertain. There are 14 residues in the CDR3. V was cut by 0 bases and J by 1 base, with 5 bases left in between. CDR3 DNA sequence: TGTGCCAGAAGCTTGGTTCGGAGCAATCAGCCCCAGCATTTT. It yields the protein CARSLVRSNQPQHF.

In DNA form, the CDR3 reads TGTGCCAGCAGGGCGGGAGAGGTCGGGGAGCTGTTTTTT. Protein sequence: CASRAGEVGELFF. V usage is TRBV2 and J usage is TRBJ2-2; TRBD2 matches at 7 bases. V shed 6 bases and J 7 bases; nucleotides not matched to a gene: 5. Germline V gives CDR1 SNHLY, CDR2 FYNNEI. The CDR3 is 13 residues long.

This chain uses TRBV27 with TRBJ2-1; the match to TRBD1 covers 7 bases. The CDR3 extends over 22 amino acids. Per the germline V gene, CDR1 is MNHEY and CDR2 is SMNVEV (reference sequence). J lost 0 bases, V lost 2 bases, and 22 bases had no gene match. CDR3 in DNA: TGTGCCAGCAGTTTAAGGAGGAATGACAGGGCCCCTATACTGAACTCCTACAATGAGCAGTTCTTC. It codes for CASSLRRNDRAPILNSYNEQFF.

This chain connects TRBV9 to TRBJ1-2; 8 bases match TRBD1. The length of the CDR3 is 17 residues. CDR1 and CDR2 from the germline V gene are SGDLS and YYNGEE. Trimming took 0 bases from V and 6 from J; bases not matched to a gene: 13. CDR3 in amino acids: CASSVDPQRQGRDGYTF. Here the CDR3 DNA reads TGTGCCAGCAGCGTAGACCCTCAACGACAGGGGAGGGATGGCTACACCTTC.

This clone occurred a few times. The chain recombines TRBV4-1 with TRBJ1-1; no firm D call. This CDR3 comprises 17 residues. Germline CDR1 and CDR2: MGHRA and YSYEKL. The V and J ends lost 2 bases and 1 base respectively, with 17 bases between them. CDR3 nucleotides: TGCGCCAGCAGCCAATGGGAGGGCCGGGTTAAGAACACTGAAGCTTTCTTT. The encoded protein is CASSQWEGRVKNTEAFF.

V usage is TRBV5-3 and J usage is TRBJ2-1; a possible D gene is TRBD2 (5 bases). TRBV5-3 carries the ORF label, with uncertain function. The CDR3 is 15 residues long. V lost 0 bases and J 9 bases, leaving 16 bases between the germline ends. CDR3 nucleotides: TGTGCCAGAAGCTTGGAGTTGGTGGGAGACTGTGAGCAGTTCTTC. Protein sequence: CARSLELVGDCEQFF.

This clone appeared a few times. This chain uses TRBV2 with TRBJ2-3, with TRBD2 as a possible D gene (5 bases). The V gene's germline CDR1 is SNHLY and CDR2 FYNNEI. This CDR3 contains 14 residues. Trimming left V 6 bases short and J 0 bases short, with 10 bases between. In DNA form, the CDR3 reads TGTGCCAGCAGGGGCGGGCCCAGCACAGATACGCAGTATTTT. This codes for CASRGGPSTDTQYF.

This clone was observed a handful of times. The chain combines TRBV4-1 with TRBJ1-1; possibly TRBD1 for D (5 bases). The length of the CDR3 is 13 residues. Germline V gene data show CDR1 as MGHRA and CDR2 as YSYEKL. V lost 1 base and J lost 3, with 6 bases in between. The DNA for the CDR3 is TGCGCCAGCAGCCAAGGGACACACACTGAAGCTTTCTTT. It translates to CASSQGTHTEAFF.

The chain is built from TRBV18 and TRBJ2-2; 14 bases are a match to TRBD2. With 8 bases clipped from V and 0 bases from J, the junction kept 2 bases outside the gene matches. The CDR3 sequence is 16 residues long. CDR1 and CDR2 from the germline V gene are KGHSH and LQKENI. The CDR3 DNA reads as TGTGCCAGCAAGACTAGCGGGAGGGCGAACACCGGGGAGCTGTTTTTT. This sequence encodes CASKTSGRANTGELFF.

V and J are TRBV5-4 and TRBJ2-2; 13 bases are a match to TRBD2. Germline trimming cut 3 bases from V and 0 bases from J; bases unmatched to any gene: 2. The CDR3 contains 17 residues. Germline V gives CDR1 SGHNT, CDR2 YYREEE (reference sequence). CDR3 coding DNA: TGTGCCAGCAGCTCGGGACTAGCGGGGCCGAACACCGGGGAGCTGTTTTTT. It specifies CASSSGLAGPNTGELFF.

The chain uses TRBV5-1 and TRBJ1-2; D is undetermined. Germline assignment: CDR1 SGHRS and CDR2 YFSETQ. CDR3 length: 13 amino acids. Trimming pared 0 bases from V and 4 bases from J, leaving 7 bases between. The CDR3 loop reads CASSLEQSYGYTF. In DNA, the CDR3 is TGCGCCAGCAGCTTGGAACAGAGCTATGGCTACACCTTC.

This clone has a handful of counts. This sequence joins TRBV27 and TRBJ2-7; 7 bases are a match to TRBD2. J gave up 5 bases and V 5 bases, and 12 bases lay outside the gene matches. The germline CDR1 and CDR2 sequences are MNHEY and SMNVEV (reference sequence). There are 15 residues in the CDR3. The CDR3 coding sequence is TGTGCCAGCAGTCCCTCGGGCGGGAGTTTCCACGAGCAGTACTTC. Its protein is CASSPSGGSFHEQYF.

This clone was counted between two and nine times. The gene calls are TRBV4-2 and TRBJ2-1; 10 bases line up with TRBD2. V lost 3 bases and J lost 4; bases outside the gene matches: 6. The CDR3 loop spans 16 amino acids. The germline V gene has CDR1 LGHNA and CDR2 YNFKEQ. CDR3 region: CASSHLTSGRYNEQFF. The CDR3 DNA reads TGTGCCAGCAGCCACTTGACTAGCGGGCGGTACAATGAGCAGTTCTTC.

This chain joins TRBV5-1 and TRBJ2-5, with 9 bases fitting TRBD1. Germline CDR1 SGHRS, CDR2 YFSETQ. Losses at the gene ends were 7 bases for V and 4 bases for J; bases not matched to a gene: 14. This CDR3 has 16 residues. The CDR3 here is CASVPDRGTATETQYF. The CDR3 DNA follows: TGCGCCAGCGTCCCGGACAGGGGAACTGCCACAGAGACCCAGTACTTC. Looking up the rest from reference TRBV5-1 and TRBJ2-5 gives the full variable domain: KAGVTQTPRYLIKTRGQQVTLSCSPISGHRSVSWYQQTPGQGLQFLFEYFSETQRNKGNFPGRFSGRQFSNSRSEMNVSTLELGDSALYLCASVPDRGTATETQYFGPGTRLLVL.

The V and J genes are TRBV18 and TRBJ2-7; the match to TRBD2 covers 10 bases. Trimming took 5 bases from V and 0 from J; bases not matched to a gene: 1. This CDR3 has 14 residues. CDR1 and CDR2 (germline): KGHSH, LQKENI. In DNA form, the CDR3 reads TGTGCCAGCTCATCTAGCGGGAGCTCCTACGAGCAGTACTTC. Its translation: CASSSSGSSYEQYF.

The chain combines TRBV5-4 with TRBJ2-1; 7 nucleotides align to TRBD2. The CDR3 loop spans 15 amino acids. Unmatched junction bases numbered 6, after V lost 0 bases and J lost 6 bases. Germline V gene data show CDR1 as SGHNT and CDR2 as YYREEE (reference sequence). The CDR3 region has the DNA TGTGCCAGCAGCTTGGCCGTCGGGGGGATCAATGAGCAGTTCTTC. Encoded protein: CASSLAVGGINEQFF.

The DNA of the CDR3 is TGTGCCTGGAGTGTACGGAGGGTTGGCGAAAAACTGTTTTTT. Its protein is CAWSVRRVGEKLFF. V gene TRBV30 combines with J gene TRBJ1-4; no firm D call. V was pared by 0 bases and J by 8 bases, with 13 bases between. Per the germline V gene, CDR1 is GTSNPN and CDR2 is SVGIG (reference sequence). CDR3 length: 14 amino acids.

This clone was observed a single time. The chain links TRBV29-1 to TRBJ1-1; possibly TRBD1 for D (5 bases). The CDR3 totals 13 residues. Trimming removed 6 bases at V and 7 bases at J, with 18 bases between. Germline loops: CDR1 SQVTM, CDR2 ANQGSEA. The CDR3 sequence: CSVEQASGGEAFF. The CDR3 nucleotides read TGCAGCGTCGAACAGGCCTCCGGAGGTGAAGCTTTCTTT.

The rearrangement joins TRBV27 to TRBJ1-1, with D possibly being TRBD1 (6 bases). This CDR3 spans 15 amino acids. The V gene's germline CDR1 is MNHEY and CDR2 SMNVEV (reference sequence). Trimming left V 6 bases short and J 0 bases short, with 14 bases between. The CDR3 loop is CASRARGGMNTEAFF. The DNA for the CDR3 is TGTGCCAGCAGGGCTAGAGGGGGTATGAACACTGAAGCTTTCTTT.

The chain joins TRBV14 to TRBJ1-2, with D unresolved. With 1 base removed from V and 6 bases from J, the gap between germline ends came to 6 bases. The CDR3 spans 12 residues. The germline V gene has CDR1 SGHDN and CDR2 FVKESK. The CDR3 bases are TGTGCCAGCAGCCAAGGGTGGCATGGCTACACCTTC. Translated: CASSQGWHGYTF.

This clone was picked up a small number of times. The chain is built from TRBV4-2 and TRBJ1-1; TRBD1 agrees at 10 bases. The V segment lost 3 bases and the J segment 7 bases; nucleotides outside the gene matches: 2. The CDR3 consists of 13 residues. Germline loops: CDR1 LGHNA, CDR2 YNFKEQ. The CDR3 protein is CASSQGQGIEAFF. The CDR3 nucleotides are TGTGCCAGCAGCCAGGGACAGGGGATTGAAGCTTTCTTT.

The chain carries TRBV5-1 and TRBJ2-1, with D unclear. This CDR3 comprises 13 residues. Per germline, CDR1 SGHRS and CDR2 YFSETQ. Trimming pared 4 bases from V and 6 bases from J, leaving 11 bases between. CDR3 residues: CASSLPYSNEQFF. The CDR3, as DNA: TGCGCCAGCAGCCTACCATATAGCAATGAGCAGTTCTTC.

V gene TRBV2 combines with J gene TRBJ2-3; 8 bases line up with TRBD2. CDR3 length: 15 amino acids. Unmatched junction bases numbered 7, after V lost 5 bases and J lost 3 bases. Germline lookup yields CDR1 SNHLY and CDR2 FYNNEI. DNA for the CDR3: TGTGCCAGCAGTAGAAGCGGGAGTTTAACAGATACGCAGTATTTT. The encoded protein is CASSRSGSLTDTQYF.

The rearrangement uses TRBV5-1 and TRBJ2-2; D may be TRBD1 (6 bases). This CDR3 is built from 16 residues. The V and J ends lost 0 bases and 3 bases respectively, with 12 bases between them. Per germline, CDR1 SGHRS and CDR2 YFSETQ. DNA for the CDR3: TGCGCCAGCAGCTTGGTGGGCAGGGGCTACACCGGGGAGCTGTTTTTT. Its protein is CASSLVGRGYTGELFF. Variable domain in full (rest from reference TRBV5-1 and TRBJ2-2): KAGVTQTPRYLIKTRGQQVTLSCSPISGHRSVSWYQQTPGQGLQFLFEYFSETQRNKGNFPGRFSGRQFSNSRSEMNVSTLELGDSALYLCASSLVGRGYTGELFFGEGSRLTVL.